The 24 T cell receptor beta chains presented below share a single source sample, sequenced in a study of CD8 T cells in Susac syndrome. A quantity of roughly 0.5 to 1 ug RNA underwent reverse transcription using random hexamers. TCRdb used MiXCR to reprocess the immunoSEQ multiplex PCR reads, holding one entry per CDR3 protein. The sample holds roughly 120,000 distinct CDR3 sequences, around 94% seen once. Sequenced: CD4+ T cells from PBMCs. These TCRs come from a human donor in good health.

The J gene is TRBJ2-2, the V gene TRBV20-1; 12 nucleotides align to TRBD2. CDR1 is DFQATT and CDR2 is SNEGSKA in the germline V gene (reference sequence). The V gene end was trimmed by 0 bases and the J gene end by 3 bases; junction bases not matched to a gene: 8. The CDR3 is made up of 18 amino acids. CDR3 bases: TGCAGTGCTAGAGATTGGGCTAGCGGGAGGGCGGACACCGGGGAGCTGTTTTTT. Its protein is CSARDWASGRADTGELFF.

This chain connects TRBV20-1 to TRBJ1-1, with D uncertain. Trimming took 3 bases from V and 4 from J, leaving 12 bases between them. The CDR3 is 13 amino acids. Germline V gene data show CDR1 as DFQATT and CDR2 as SNEGSKA (reference sequence). DNA for the CDR3: TGCAGTGCTAGTAGGGTTTCGGTCACTGAAGCTTTCTTT. This sequence encodes CSASRVSVTEAFF.

The chain employs TRBV19 and TRBJ2-6; the D gene is possibly TRBD1 (6 bases). Trimming took 6 bases from V and 8 from J, leaving 11 bases between them. The CDR3 sequence is 13 residues long. CDR1 and CDR2 (germline): LNHDA, SQIVND (reference sequence). The CDR3 here is CASRNRETNVLTF. In nucleotides, the CDR3 is TGTGCCAGTAGAAACAGGGAAACCAACGTCCTGACTTTC.

This rearrangement joins TRBV12-3 or TRBV12-4 to TRBJ2-1; D might be TRBD1 (5 bases). V was pared by 8 bases and J by 7 bases, with 9 bases between. The CDR3 loop spans 11 amino acids. The CDR3 nucleotides are TGTGCCAGCGGCAGGGCAAATGAGCAGTTCTTC. The encoded protein is CASGRANEQFF.

This rearrangement joins TRBV6-5 to TRBJ2-1, with D possibly being TRBD2 (6 bases). This CDR3 region has 16 residues. The V gene's germline CDR1 is MNHEY and CDR2 SVGAGI. Trimming took off 0 bases at V and 4 bases at J, with 13 bases between the two ends. The DNA for the CDR3 is TGTGCCAGCAGTTACTCGAGGAGCGGGCTTTACAATGAGCAGTTCTTC. Protein: CASSYSRSGLYNEQFF.

This clonotype was seen only once. This chain links TRBV29-1 with TRBJ1-1; D might be TRBD1 (5 bases). The V end was cut by 4 bases, the J end by 5 bases, with 11 bases between. The germline gives CDR1 SQVTM, CDR2 ANQGSEA. The CDR3 consists of 12 residues. CDR3 nucleotides: TGCAGCGTTGCACCAGGGAGGACTGAAGCTTTCTTT. Translating it yields CSVAPGRTEAFF. Full variable domain (rest looked up from reference TRBV29-1 and TRBJ1-1): SAVISQKPSRDICQRGTSLTIQCQVDSQVTMMFWYRQQPGQSLTLIATANQGSEATYESGFVIDKFPISRPNLTFSTLTVSNMSPEDSSIYLCSVAPGRTEAFFGQGTRLTVV.

This chain connects TRBV19 to TRBJ2-7; the D gene is possibly TRBD2 (6 bases). V shed 1 base and J shed 3 bases, with 10 bases lying between them. CDR1 is LNHDA and CDR2 is SQIVND in the germline V gene (reference sequence). The CDR3 sequence is 14 residues long. The CDR3: CASSIGLGDYEQYF. CDR3 bases: TGTGCCAGTAGTATAGGACTAGGGGACTACGAGCAGTACTTC.

The V and J genes are TRBV5-1 and TRBJ1-4; 10 bases are a match to TRBD1. The CDR3 runs 14 residues. CDR1 and CDR2 from the germline V gene are SGHRS and YFSETQ. V shed 4 bases and J 8 bases; nucleotides not matched to a gene: 5. This CDR3 reads CASSSGTGAEKLFF. The CDR3 bases are TGCGCCAGCAGCAGTGGGACAGGGGCCGAAAAACTGTTTTTT.

This chain uses TRBV5-6 with TRBJ2-3; TRBD1 agrees at 8 bases. After removal of 5 bases from V and 5 bases from J, the junction contained 7 bases not matched to a gene. Germline V gives CDR1 SGHDT, CDR2 YYEEEE. The CDR3 contains 14 residues. The CDR3 spells CASSGQGQGDTQYF. Written as DNA, the CDR3 is TGTGCCAGCAGTGGACAGGGCCAGGGAGATACGCAGTATTTT.

The chain uses TRBV20-1 and TRBJ2-7; 11 positions agree with TRBD2. From germline, CDR1 is DFQATT and CDR2 SNEGSKA (reference sequence). Trimming removed 5 bases from V and 4 bases from J; junction bases left unmatched: 4. The CDR3 sequence is 13 residues long. The CDR3 loop is CSALAGGEYEQYF. The DNA of the CDR3 is TGCAGTGCTTTAGCGGGAGGGGAGTACGAGCAGTACTTC.

This clonotype was picked up a small number of times. One end of the junction does not line up with germline, which may come from a read error. The J gene is TRBJ2-7, the V gene TRBV5-1; 8 bases align to TRBD2. Germline CDR1 reads SGHRS; CDR2 reads YFSETQ. The CDR3 spans 13 residues. The CDR3 DNA reads TGTGCCAGCAGTTTAGCGGGAACCTACGAGCAGTACTTC. Translating gives CASSLAGTYEQYF.

V and J are TRBV2 and TRBJ2-3, with D maybe TRBD2 (5 bases). Germline V gene data show CDR1 as SNHLY and CDR2 as FYNNEI. V lost 2 bases to trimming and J lost 5 bases, with 14 bases between them. CDR3 length equals 15 residues. CDR3 sequence reads: CASSEMDWSQDTQYF. The CDR3 bases are TGTGCCAGCAGTGAAATGGACTGGTCCCAAGATACGCAGTATTTT.

V is TRBV30 and J is TRBJ1-2, with TRBD1 identical over 7 bases. The CDR3 runs to 14 residues. Germline values: CDR1 GTSNPN, CDR2 SVGIG (reference sequence). The ends lost 3 bases at V and 8 bases at J; junction bases unmatched: 12. The CDR3 DNA reads as TGTGCCTGGAGGTTCCCGGGACAGTCTTTGGGCTACACCTTC. Protein product: CAWRFPGQSLGYTF.

The V gene is TRBV3-1, the J gene TRBJ2-7, with D possibly matching TRBD1 (6 bases). Germline V gives CDR1 LGHDT, CDR2 YNNKEL (reference sequence). V lost 4 bases to trimming and J lost 5 bases, with 15 bases between them. The CDR3 sequence is 14 residues long. CDR3 protein: CASSRSAGAHEQYF. CDR3 nucleotide sequence: TGTGCCAGCAGCCGCTCAGCAGGGGCCCACGAGCAGTACTTC.

The rearrangement joins TRBV5-4 to TRBJ2-1, with TRBD2 as a possible D gene (6 bases). V lost 5 bases and J 6 bases, leaving 18 bases between the germline ends. The CDR3 spans 15 residues. CDR1 SGHNT and CDR2 YYREEE come from the germline V gene (reference sequence). The CDR3 nucleotides are TGTGCCAGCAGTCCGTCAAGGCGGGATGGCAATGAGCAGTTCTTC. Translating gives CASSPSRRDGNEQFF. The variable domain in full, completed from reference TRBV5-4 and TRBJ2-1, reads ETGVTQSPTHLIKTRGQQVTLRCSSQSGHNTVSWYQQALGQGPQFIFQYYREEENGRGNFPPRFSGLQFPNYSSELNVNALELDDSALYLCASSPSRRDGNEQFFGPGTRLTVL.

The CDR3, as DNA: TGTGCCTGGAGTGTGTCCGTGAACACTGAAGCTTTCTTT. Translated, it gives CAWSVSVNTEAFF. V and J are TRBV30 and TRBJ1-1, with D uncertain. Germline lookup yields CDR1 GTSNPN and CDR2 SVGIG (reference sequence). The CDR3 loop spans 13 amino acids. The V end was cut by 0 bases, the J end by 0 bases, with 5 bases between. Supplemented by reference TRBV30 and TRBJ1-1, the full variable domain reads SQTIHQWPATLVQPVGSPLSLECTVEGTSNPNLYWYRQAAGRGLQLLFYSVGIGQISSEVPQNLSASRPQDRQFILSSKKLLLSDSGFYLCAWSVSVNTEAFFGQGTRLTVV.

This clonotype was counted once. This sequence joins TRBV2 and TRBJ2-4, with 8 bases fitting TRBD2. The CDR3 spans 14 residues. V gave up 4 bases and J gave up 9 bases; unmatched junction bases: 8. Germline V gene lookup returns CDR1 SNHLY and CDR2 FYNNEI. The CDR3 DNA follows: TGTGCCAGCAGTGGATCGGGACTAGTCGGCATTCAGTACTTC. This gives the protein CASSGSGLVGIQYF.

This clonotype occurred once. The chain is built from TRBV6-4 and TRBJ2-7, with D hard to call. The CDR3 totals 13 residues. Between the trimmed V and J ends, which lost 4 bases and 7 bases, there was a span of 14 bases. Germline V gene lookup returns CDR1 MRHNA and CDR2 SNTAGT. CDR3 region: CASSVVGGGEQYF. CDR3 bases: TGTGCCAGCAGTGTGGTCGGTGGCGGAGAGCAGTACTTC.

The chain links TRBV20-1 to TRBJ1-1; TRBD1 aligns across 7 bases. The CDR3 runs to 14 residues. From germline, CDR1 is DFQATT and CDR2 SNEGSKA (reference sequence). V lost 2 bases to trimming and J lost 2 bases; unmatched junction nucleotides: 5. The CDR3, as DNA: TGCAGTGCTAGACGAACAGGGGAAAACACTGAAGCTTTCTTT. Its translation: CSARRTGENTEAFF.

The V gene is TRBV20-1, the J gene TRBJ2-4; D call uncertain. Per germline, CDR1 DFQATT and CDR2 SNEGSKA (reference sequence). The CDR3 sequence is 12 residues long. Trimming shortened V by 6 bases and J by 5 bases, and 11 bases separated the two germline ends. As DNA, the CDR3 is TGCAGTGCCAGGTGGAGAGAAAACATTCAGTACTTC. Its protein is CSARWRENIQYF.

This clonotype was counted once. This chain uses TRBV24-1 with TRBJ2-1; 13 positions agree with TRBD2. This CDR3 has 18 residues. CDR1 KGHDR and CDR2 SFDVKD come from the germline V gene. V trimming: 3 bases; J trimming: 3 bases; junction bases outside the gene matches: 7. CDR3 region: CATSDPTSGRAGYNEQFF. The CDR3 bases are TGTGCCACCAGTGATCCCACTAGCGGGAGGGCCGGCTACAATGAGCAGTTCTTC.

The chain is built from TRBV6-5 and TRBJ1-5; 9 nucleotides align to TRBD1. The CDR3 totals 14 residues. Germline V gives CDR1 MNHEY, CDR2 SVGAGI. V shed 2 bases, J shed 6 bases, and the junction held 2 bases outside the gene matches. CDR3: CASSYRDRAQPQHF. In DNA form, the CDR3 reads TGTGCCAGCAGTTACCGGGACAGGGCTCAGCCCCAGCATTTT.

The chain's CDR3 is CSAKAAGANEQYF. CDR3 bases: TGCAGTGCTAAAGCGGCGGGAGCTAACGAGCAGTACTTC. This sequence joins TRBV20-1 and TRBJ2-7; 7 positions match TRBD2. With V trimmed by 4 bases and J by 5 bases, 8 bases remained unmatched. The CDR3 has 13 residues. The germline V gene encodes CDR1 DFQATT and CDR2 SNEGSKA (reference sequence).

V and J are TRBV2 and TRBJ1-2; maybe TRBD1 (5 bases). Germline V gene sequence: CDR1 SNHLY, CDR2 FYNNEI. V lost 6 bases and J 8 bases, leaving 13 bases between the germline ends. The CDR3 is 12 residues long. CDR3 sequence (DNA): TGTGCCAGCAGGGGGGAGGGGAAAGGCTACACCTTC. Protein product: CASRGEGKGYTF.